The present T cell receptor beta chain was sequenced within a study of blood T cells in healthy people across ages. Regarding the study as a whole: In long-lived donors, naive CD4+ cell counts and diversity exceeded those of aged donors.

About this clonotype: The antigen is undetermined.

Alongside a J-beta primer mix, a sample-barcoded 5' primer served in a second PCR lasting roughly 7 to 11 cycles. MiXCR was run by TCRdb on the 5' RACE reads, yielding one entry per CDR3 protein. In the table there are 700,000 to 1,000,000 distinct CDR3 sequences, more than 40% of which are singletons. This clonotype was sampled from a man between 60 and 70 years old in good health. Source material: blood.

CDR3 amino acids: CASSRREQETQYF. DNA for the CDR3: TGTGCCAGCAGTCGACGGGAACAAGAGACCCAGTACTTC. This sequence joins TRBV12-3 or TRBV12-4 and TRBJ2-5; maybe TRBD2 (5 bases). Trimming took 5 bases from V and 2 from J, leaving 9 bases between them. This CDR3 has 13 residues.